This TCR beta chain emerged from a study of T cell repertoires in cytomegalovirus infection. For the study at large: A matching HLA type, together with CMV infection, was signaled by public TCR beta signatures.

The CDR3 contains 10 residues. Trimming removed 7 bases at V and 11 bases at J, with 11 bases between. CDR1 LNHDA and CDR2 SQIVND come from the germline V gene (reference sequence). This clonotype was recorded at least ten times. From the reads, TCRdb called clonotypes with MiXCR, one entry per CDR3 protein. The sample contains around 530,000 distinct CDR3 sequences, about 15% of which appear only once. The chain uses TRBV19 and TRBJ1-1, with D tentatively TRBD1 (6 bases). The sequencing input was CD8+ T cells from PBMCs. This clonotype was sampled from a human donor in good health (CMV status not recorded). Some clones in this sample may be carry-over from other donors' samples. The CDR3 DNA reads TGTGCCAGTAAGGCAGGGGCTGCTTTCTTT. It yields the protein CASKAGAAFF.